The clone carrying this T cell receptor beta chain was counted only a few times. Antigen unknown. Clones were sequenced by immunoSEQ multiplex PCR, and TCRdb holds only the in-frame ones, with some missing. The table lists approximately 5,300 clones, roughly 60% of them singletons, with roughly two fifths in the top ten. This sample is drawn from a study of CD8 T cell repertoires and HIV-1 epitope variants. Study-wide context: Epitopes were three Gag families plus Nef HW9 and YT9. IL-2, IL-7 and IL-15 were added on days 3 and 7 of approximately 10-day cultures.

J lost 7 bases, V lost 3 bases, and 7 bases had no gene match. Germline CDR1 is SGDLS and CDR2 is YYNGEE. The CDR3 runs 14 residues. General study points: Most of the nine antigen-specific clonotypes appeared cross-reactive to autologous or escape variants.

The clonotype was recovered from a male donor with HIV. The chain recombines TRBV9 with TRBJ2-1; 7 nucleotides agree with TRBD2. Sequenced sample: cultured CD8+ T cells derived from PBMCs. The CDR3 loop reads CASSAGAGWNEQFF. The CDR3 DNA reads as TGTGCCAGCAGCGCCGGAGCGGGGTGGAATGAGCAGTTCTTC.